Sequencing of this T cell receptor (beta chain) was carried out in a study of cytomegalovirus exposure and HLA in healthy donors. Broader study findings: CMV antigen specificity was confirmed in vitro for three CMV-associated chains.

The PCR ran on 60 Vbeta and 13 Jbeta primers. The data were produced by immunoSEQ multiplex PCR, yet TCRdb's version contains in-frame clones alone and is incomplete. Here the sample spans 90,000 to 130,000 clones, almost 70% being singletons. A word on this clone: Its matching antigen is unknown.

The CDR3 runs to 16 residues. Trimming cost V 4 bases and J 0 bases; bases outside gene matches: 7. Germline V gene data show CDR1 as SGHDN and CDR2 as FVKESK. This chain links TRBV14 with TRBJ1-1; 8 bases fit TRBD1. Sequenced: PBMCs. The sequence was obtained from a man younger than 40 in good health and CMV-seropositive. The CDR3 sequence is CASSLKTGALNTEAFF. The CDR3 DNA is TGTGCCAGCAGCCTCAAGACAGGGGCCCTGAACACTGAAGCTTTCTTT. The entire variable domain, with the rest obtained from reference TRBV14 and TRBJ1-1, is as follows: EAGVTQFPSHSVIEKGQTVTLRCDPISGHDNLYWYRRVMGKEIKFLLHFVKESKQDESGMPNNRFLAERTGGTYSTLKVQPAELEDSGVYFCASSLKTGALNTEAFFGQGTRLTVV.